The present T cell receptor beta chain was sequenced within a study of blood T cell repertoires in COVID-19. Study as a whole: There were acute and convalescent COVID-19 samples, and they came from the United States, Italy and Spain.

In the original analysis: Cell counts per sample came from amplifying reference gene primers. The table came from immunoSEQ multiplex PCR; TCRdb's copy has only in-frame clones and leaves some out. V and J calls and clone size are those listed in that table; D and trimming were worked out from the DNA. This sample has a few hundred thousand clones, with 85% to 90% found just once. This clone was observed a handful of times. V lost 3 bases and J 2 bases, leaving 14 bases between the germline ends. This CDR3 spans 15 amino acids. Germline V gives CDR1 LNHNV, CDR2 YYDKDF (reference sequence). The material sequenced was PBMCs or T cells enriched from blood (not recorded which). This chain links TRBV15 with TRBJ2-7, with D tentatively TRBD1 (6 bases). The sequence was obtained from a woman aged 18-29 years with acute COVID-19. Here the CDR3 DNA reads TGTGCCACCAGCAGTACACCCGAGGGGGCCTACGAGCAGTACTTC. It is translated as CATSSTPEGAYEQYF. Variable domain in full (rest from reference TRBV15 and TRBJ2-7): DAMVIQNPRYQVTQFGKPVTLSCSQTLNHNVMYWYQQKSSQAPKLLFHYYDKDFNNEADTPDNFQSRRPNTSFCFLDIRSPGLGDTAMYLCATSSTPEGAYEQYFGPGTRLTVT.